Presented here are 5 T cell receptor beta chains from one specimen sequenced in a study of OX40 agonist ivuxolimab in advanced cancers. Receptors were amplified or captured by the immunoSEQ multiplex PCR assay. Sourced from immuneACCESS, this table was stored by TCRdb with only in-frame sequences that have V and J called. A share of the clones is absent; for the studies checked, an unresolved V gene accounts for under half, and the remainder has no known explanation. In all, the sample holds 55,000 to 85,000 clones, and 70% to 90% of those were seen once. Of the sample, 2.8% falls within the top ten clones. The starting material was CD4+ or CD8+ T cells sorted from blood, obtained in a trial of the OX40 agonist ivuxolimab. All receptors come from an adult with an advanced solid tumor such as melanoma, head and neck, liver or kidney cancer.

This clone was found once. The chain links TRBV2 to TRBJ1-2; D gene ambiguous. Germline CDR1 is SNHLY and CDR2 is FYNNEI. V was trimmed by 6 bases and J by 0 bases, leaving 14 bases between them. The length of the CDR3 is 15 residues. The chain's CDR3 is CASSLNRETNYGYTF. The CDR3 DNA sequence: TGTGCCAGCAGCCTAAACAGAGAAACTAACTATGGCTACACCTTC.

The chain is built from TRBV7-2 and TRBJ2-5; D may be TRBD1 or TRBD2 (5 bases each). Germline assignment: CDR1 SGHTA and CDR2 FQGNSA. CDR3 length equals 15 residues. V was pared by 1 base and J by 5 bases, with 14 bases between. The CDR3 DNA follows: TGTGCCAGCAGCTTAGGGGGACCCCCGTGGGAGACCCAGTACTTC. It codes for CASSLGGPPWETQYF.

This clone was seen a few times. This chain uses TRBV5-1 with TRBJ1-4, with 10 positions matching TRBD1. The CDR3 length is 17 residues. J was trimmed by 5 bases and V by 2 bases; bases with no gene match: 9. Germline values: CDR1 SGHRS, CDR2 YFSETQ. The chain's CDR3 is CASSFSPVGQGNEKLFF. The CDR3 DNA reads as TGCGCCAGCAGCTTCTCTCCGGTGGGACAGGGGAATGAAAAACTGTTTTTT.

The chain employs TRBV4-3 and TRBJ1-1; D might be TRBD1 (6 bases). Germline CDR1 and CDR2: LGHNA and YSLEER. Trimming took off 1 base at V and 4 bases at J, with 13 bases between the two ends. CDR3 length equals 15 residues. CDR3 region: CASSQGGQGSTEAFF. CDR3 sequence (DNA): TGCGCCAGCAGCCAAGGGGGGCAGGGTAGCACTGAAGCTTTCTTT.

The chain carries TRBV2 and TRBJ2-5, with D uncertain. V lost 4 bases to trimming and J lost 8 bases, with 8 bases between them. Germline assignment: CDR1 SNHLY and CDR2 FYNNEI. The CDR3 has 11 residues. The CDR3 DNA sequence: TGTGCCAGCAGTGTCTTGGAAACCCAGTACTTC. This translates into CASSVLETQYF.